This TCR beta chain was captured in a study of blood T cell repertoires in COVID-19. Study-wide background: The analysed material was cDNA or gDNA that came from T cells, B-cell-depleted T cells, or PBMCs.

Source study methods: Reference gene primer amplification gave nucleated cell count estimates. TCRdb's copy holds only in-frame clones and misses some; the assay was immunoSEQ multiplex PCR. D and trimming come from the DNA, and the V and J calls and clone size come from that table. In the table there are 75,000 to 80,000 clones, 80% to 90% of which are singletons. The CDR3 runs 14 residues. With 8 bases clipped from V and 6 bases from J, the junction kept 9 bases outside the gene matches. CDR1 and CDR2 from the germline V gene are MNHEY and SVGAGI. The specimen was peripheral blood. The chain joins TRBV6-5 to TRBJ2-7, with 11 bases that match TRBD1. The clonotype originates from a human donor in a cohort sampled during active COVID-19. The CDR3 loop is CASFERTGGFEQYF. The CDR3 DNA reads as TGTGCCAGCTTCGAGCGGACAGGGGGCTTCGAGCAGTACTTC.